This T cell receptor beta chain originates from a study of somatic mutations in cytotoxic T cells in rheumatoid arthritis. Some clones are missing from TCRdb's copy, which holds only in-frame ones; the method was immunoSEQ multiplex PCR. This sample has approximately 15,000 clones, with approximately 82% found just once. Germline CDR1 reads SQVTM; CDR2 reads ANQGSEA. Trimming pared 7 bases from V and 4 bases from J, leaving 12 bases between. This CDR3 comprises 12 residues. The specimen sequenced was CD8+ T cells sorted from blood. This receptor was obtained from an adult with rheumatoid arthritis. V gene TRBV29-1 combines with J gene TRBJ2-3; D not resolved. CDR3 DNA: TGCAGCGGTGCGGCTAGAGCAGATACGCAGTATTTT. The encoded protein is CSGAARADTQYF.